This TCR beta chain was retrieved from a study of shared clonotypes between healthy human individuals. This CDR3 comprises 14 residues. V trimming: 7 bases; J trimming: 8 bases; junction bases outside the gene matches: 12. In germline, CDR1 is SQVTM, CDR2 ANQGSEA. For each subset, genomic DNA was distributed in equal portions over several immunoSEQ plates. Some clones are missing from TCRdb's copy, which holds only in-frame ones; the method was immunoSEQ multiplex PCR. This sample carries about 1.1 million clones, more than 75% of them seen once, and the ten largest clones take about 0.52%. V gene TRBV29-1 combines with J gene TRBJ2-1; TRBD2 matches at 9 bases. Sequenced: memory CD4+ T cells from PBMCs. Subset given: CD45RA-negative fraction. The receptor was derived from a man aged 18 to 30 in good health. Some clones in this sample may be carry-over from other donors' samples. The CDR3 reads CSGIAGVGYDEQFF. The CDR3, as DNA: TGCAGCGGAATAGCGGGAGTCGGATATGATGAGCAGTTCTTC.